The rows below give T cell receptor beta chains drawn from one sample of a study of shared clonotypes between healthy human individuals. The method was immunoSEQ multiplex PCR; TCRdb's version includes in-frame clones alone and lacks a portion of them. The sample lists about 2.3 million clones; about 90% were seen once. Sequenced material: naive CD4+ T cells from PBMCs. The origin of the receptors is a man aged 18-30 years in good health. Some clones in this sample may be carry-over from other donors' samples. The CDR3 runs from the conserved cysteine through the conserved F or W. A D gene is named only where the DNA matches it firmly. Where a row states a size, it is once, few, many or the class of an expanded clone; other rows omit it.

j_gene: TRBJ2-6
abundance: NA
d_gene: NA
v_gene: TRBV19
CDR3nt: TGTGCCAGTAGTGCGGACACCATCCTCTCTGGGGCCAACGTCCTGACTTTC
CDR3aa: CASSADTILSGANVLTF

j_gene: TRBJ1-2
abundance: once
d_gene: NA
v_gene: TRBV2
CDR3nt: TGTGCCAGCAGTGAGGGATCTAACTATGGCTACACCTTC
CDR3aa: CASSEGSNYGYTF

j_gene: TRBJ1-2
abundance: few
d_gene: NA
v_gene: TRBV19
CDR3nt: TGTGCCAGTAGTATGCGAGGGATTTATGGCTACACCTTC
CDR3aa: CASSMRGIYGYTF

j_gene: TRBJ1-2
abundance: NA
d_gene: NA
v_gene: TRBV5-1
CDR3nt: TGCGCCAGCAGCTTGGGCAGGCCGGTTAACTATGGCTACACCTTC
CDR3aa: CASSLGRPVNYGYTF

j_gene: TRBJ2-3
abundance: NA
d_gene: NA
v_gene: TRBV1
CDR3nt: TGCACCAGCAGCCACCCGTACAGGGATAGCACAGATACGCAGTATTTT
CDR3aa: CTSSHPYRDSTDTQYF

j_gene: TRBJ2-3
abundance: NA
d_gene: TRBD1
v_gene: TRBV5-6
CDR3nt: TGTGCCAGCAGCTTCCGGGACAGGCCCGCTAGCACAGATACGCAGTATTTT
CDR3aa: CASSFRDRPASTDTQYF

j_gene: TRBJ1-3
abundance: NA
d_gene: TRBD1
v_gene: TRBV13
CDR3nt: TGTGCCAGCAGCGCGGGATACAGGGGCTCTGGAAACACCATATATTTT
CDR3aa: CASSAGYRGSGNTIYF

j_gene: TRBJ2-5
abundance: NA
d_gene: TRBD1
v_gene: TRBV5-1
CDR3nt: TGCGCCAGCAGCTTGGACAGACAGGGATCTCCTCAAGAGACCCAGTACTTC
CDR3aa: CASSLDRQGSPQETQYF

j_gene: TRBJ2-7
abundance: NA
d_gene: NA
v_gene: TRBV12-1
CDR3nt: TGTGCCAGCAGCCCGGGACTAGCGGGAGGTTTACTCTACGAGCAGTACTTC
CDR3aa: CASSPGLAGGLLYEQYF

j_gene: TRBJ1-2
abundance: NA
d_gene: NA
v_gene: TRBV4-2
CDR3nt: TGTGCCAGCAGCCGACCGGGAAACAACTATGGCTACACCTTC
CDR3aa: CASSRPGNNYGYTF

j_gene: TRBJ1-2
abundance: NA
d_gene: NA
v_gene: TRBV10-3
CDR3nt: TGTGCCATCAGTGACAGTCGGCTTGGCTACACCTTC
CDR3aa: CAISDSRLGYTF

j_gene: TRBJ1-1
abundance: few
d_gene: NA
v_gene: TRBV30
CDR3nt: TGTGCCTGGACTTTCCCTGGGGCGGTCACTGAAGCTTTCTTT
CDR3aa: CAWTFPGAVTEAFF

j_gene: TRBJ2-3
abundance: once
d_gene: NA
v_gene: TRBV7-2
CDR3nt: TGTGCCAGCAGCCCAGTTATGGCAGATACGCAGTATTTT
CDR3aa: CASSPVMADTQYF

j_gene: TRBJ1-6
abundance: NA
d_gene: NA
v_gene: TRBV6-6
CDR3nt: TGTGCCAGCAGTTTACGGGGGAGTAATTCACCCCTCCACTTT
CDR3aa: CASSLRGSNSPLHF

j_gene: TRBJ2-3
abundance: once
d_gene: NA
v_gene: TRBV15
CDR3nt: TGTGCCACCAGCGGACAGACGGGCGTGTGGGGAACGCAGTATTTT
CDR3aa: CATSGQTGVWGTQYF

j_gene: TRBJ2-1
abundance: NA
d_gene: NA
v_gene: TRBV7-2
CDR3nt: TGTGCCAGCAGCTTAGTCGGGAGTTCGTACAATGAGCAGTTCTTC
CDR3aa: CASSLVGSSYNEQFF

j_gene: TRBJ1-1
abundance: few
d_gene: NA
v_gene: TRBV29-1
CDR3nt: TGCAGCGTTGCCGGTTTGGCAGGGAACACTGAAGCTTTCTTT
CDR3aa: CSVAGLAGNTEAFF

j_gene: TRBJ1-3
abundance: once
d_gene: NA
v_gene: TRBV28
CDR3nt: TGTGCCAGCAGAGGGTGGGACACCATATATTTT
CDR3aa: CASRGWDTIYF